This T cell receptor beta chain was recorded in a study of T cells in Graves' hyperthyroidism and ophthalmopathy (dated by TCRdb to about 2019). Some background on the complete study: Peripheral blood was collected at initial diagnosis, before any treatment. The study also compared thyroid tissue and blood T-cell repertoires from several Graves' hyperthyroidism patients. The paper reports TCR Vbeta CDR3 sequencing of over 130 peripheral blood samples: 43 ophthalmopathy, about 75 hyperthyroidism and around 17 progressor patients. Following sampling, methimazole starting at 30 mg daily was given to hyperthyroidism patients, and high-dose intravenous methylprednisolone was given to ophthalmopathy patients. The approximately 97 discovery patients were randomly divided into training and test sets at a 7:3 ratio. A discovery cohort of approximately 100 patients, about 44 with Graves' ophthalmopathy and 55 to 60 with stable Graves' hyperthyroidism, was used to find distinguishing TCR V-J signatures. Prospective prediction of ophthalmopathy was tested in an independent validation cohort of 18 to 20 hyperthyroidism patients and some 17 patients who later progressed to ophthalmopathy.

Stable Graves' hyperthyroidism was defined as no progression to ophthalmopathy during 18 months of follow-up. Hyperthyroidism patients were aged 18 to 65 years and newly diagnosed, with disease duration of less than 2 months. Any patient with an uncontrolled infection, another autoimmune disease, pregnancy or lactation was excluded. Clinical symptoms, serum thyroxine and TRAb, thyroid ultrasound, and orbital computed tomography formed the basis for the diagnoses. PBMCs were separated from 10 ml of fresh peripheral blood using Ficoll-Paque density gradient centrifugation. Trizol reagent was used to extract total RNA, and RNA quality was then checked on an Agilent 2100 Bioanalyzer. The sample holds many counts of this clonotype. Its recognized antigen is unknown. Per-base qualities were not stored, and no clone one base away is much larger. TCR beta CDR3 regions were amplified from RNA transcripts. For the first round of RT-PCR on the TCR CDR3, the HTBI primer set was used together with the Qiagen OneStep RT-PCR kit. Libraries were constructed in a second round of multiplex PCR, after which size selection and purification were performed. Sequencing of the libraries was done on an Illumina HiSeq2000 using paired-end 100 bp reads. Processing in the source paper ran as follows. SOAPnuke was used to process the raw data, with reads discarded if the reads contained adapters or uncalled bases, had a mean Phred below 15, or lacked an exact constant-primer or identifier match. COPE v1.2.5 was used to merge high-quality paired reads, and clonotypes were defined as unique nucleotide sequences. MiTCR v1.1 was used to align clonotypes to the IMGT TRBV, TRBD and TRBJ reference segments. Analysis was restricted to V-J combinations with a frequency above 0.0001, which covered over 98% of repertoires. The TCS score was defined as the ratio of F50 (clonal expansion) to E x V (chaos), calculated using BLOSUM62-based TCRdist between CDR3 peptides within each V-J. Welch's t-statistics and random forest reduced approximately 520 V-J features to fewer than 15, which were used in a naive Bayes classifier (R e1071). TCRdb took the public reads, trimmed them with fastp at Q25, ran MiXCR for clone calling and kept in-frame beta chains. Rows with a matching CDR3 protein are joined into one entry that keeps the most common DNA and genes. Clone size and V and J calls follow TCRdb, not the original study. Recorded for this sample are fewer than 400,000 distinct CDR3 sequences; roughly 25% of them occurred a single time. Of the sample, roughly 70% falls within the top ten clones.

Overall study results and their limits: Blood samples also contained most of the expanded thyroid clonotypes (frequency above 0.001), which suggests that blood repertoires may reflect thyroid immune responses. Sample size was not statistically predetermined, and investigators were not blinded to group allocation. A model built on a 13 V-J signature distinguished ophthalmopathy from stable hyperthyroidism, reaching over 85% sensitivity and about 81% specificity in cross-validation and 80%/75% in testing. In validation, the model predicted progression to ophthalmopathy with 60% to 71% sensitivity and less than 75% specificity, a median of about 6.7 months before onset.

The CDR1 and CDR2 encoded by the germline V gene are MNHEY and SVGAGI. The CDR3 has 16 amino acids, counting the end cysteine and phenylalanine. The read is trimmed to its CDR3 DNA, 48 bases read in frame from base 1. Here V drops 2 bases and J drops 6 bases, and the junction holds 6 bases not matched to any gene. The sequenced material came from blood. The chain links TRBV6-5 with TRBJ2-3, with 12 bases matching TRBD2. The clonotype was recovered from a man aged 45-65 years with Graves' hyperthyroidism. The nucleotides are TGTGCCAGCAGTTACACTAGCGGGAGGAGGTACGATACGCAGTATTTT. Its amino acids are CASSYTSGRRYDTQYF.